The source of this TCR beta chain is a study of T cell responses to AZD1222 COVID-19 vaccine. Study results and limitations: It was only a handful of AZD1222 recipients who were seropositive at baseline. Most donors were white British, females outnumbered males, and clonal diversity was possibly underestimated.

Measured with immunoSEQ multiplex PCR; TCRdb has only the in-frame clones, and not every one. The sample lists tens of thousands of clones, 70% to 90% occurring once. With respect to this clone: Its matching antigen is unknown.

Trimming removed 3 bases from V and 10 bases from J, with 10 bases in between. There are 13 residues in the CDR3. CDR1 LGHDT and CDR2 YNNKEL come from the germline V gene (reference sequence). The chain uses TRBV3-1 (or the pseudogene TRBV3-2) and TRBJ1-6; the D gene is possibly TRBD1 (5 bases). Sequenced material: peripheral blood, taken on day 0 of AZD1222 vaccination. The source of this sequence is an adult in good health. CDR3 DNA sequence: TGTGCCAGCAGCCACGGGGGATCGTCACCCCTCCACTTT. Translation: CASSHGGSSPLHF.